This T cell receptor beta chain came from a study of T-cell reconstitution after alpha-beta-depleted transplantation in children. Overall study findings and caveats: Surviving recipient T cells and thymic progenitors produced the high day-60 TCRbeta diversity seen in some patients. Among T cells one year after transplant, newly produced cells accounted for most counts and diversity.

The authors prepared the TCRbeta library with unique molecular identifiers. One entry per CDR3 protein results from TCRdb running MiXCR on the PCR reads. The table lists over 150,000 distinct CDR3 sequences, more than 9.5% of them singletons, with around 13% in the top ten. This clonotype was counted at least ten times. Its specificity is unknown. Losses at the gene ends were 5 bases for V and 5 bases for J; bases not matched to a gene: 0. Germline V gives CDR1 ENHRY, CDR2 SYGVKD. This CDR3 comprises 12 residues. The receptor comes from a boy between 2 and 10 years old with acute myeloid leukemia, due to receive a stem cell transplant. The sample in question was PBMCs, obtained before TCRalphabeta/CD19-depleted stem cell transplant. The gene calls are TRBV10-3 and TRBJ2-3; 8 nucleotides line up with TRBD1. CDR3 DNA sequence: TGTGCCATCAGTACAGGGGGAGATACGCAGTATTTT. It specifies CAISTGGDTQYF.